These T cell receptor beta chains were read from a single sample in a study of cytomegalovirus exposure and HLA in healthy donors. Repertoires were generated with immunoSEQ multiplex PCR, while TCRdb's copy carries only in-frame clones and drops some. The sample gives some 120,000 clones, approximately 78% of which show up once; roughly 6.3% is in the top ten. Sequenced: PBMCs. The receptors derive from a woman in her 40s in good health and CMV-seronegative. Both conserved end residues are part of each CDR3. A D gene is named only where the DNA matches it firmly. Rows give clone size only sometimes, using once, few, many, or a class for an expanded clone.

j_call: TRBJ1-5
v_call: TRBV4-1
clone_size: .
d_call: .
cdr3_nt: TGCGCCAGCAGCCAAGACCCGGGATCTCCGTATCAGCCCCAGCATTTT
cdr3_aa: CASSQDPGSPYQPQHF

j_call: TRBJ2-5
v_call: TRBV19
clone_size: few
d_call: TRBD1
cdr3_nt: TGTGCCAGTAGTATAGAAGCCGGGACAGGGTGGGAGACCCAGTACTTC
cdr3_aa: CASSIEAGTGWETQYF

j_call: TRBJ2-7
v_call: TRBV18
clone_size: .
d_call: TRBD1
cdr3_nt: TGTGCCAGCTCACCCACCGGGACAGGGGCCTACGAGCAGTACTTC
cdr3_aa: CASSPTGTGAYEQYF

j_call: TRBJ2-1
v_call: TRBV7-6
clone_size: .
d_call: .
cdr3_nt: TGTGCCAGCAGCTTGTTCCCCGGGAGAGCGGGTGAGCAGTTCTTC
cdr3_aa: CASSLFPGRAGEQFF

j_call: TRBJ2-7
v_call: TRBV6-1
clone_size: .
d_call: TRBD1
cdr3_nt: TGTGCCAGCAGTGCCCGGGACAGGGGGCCCTGGGAGGACGAGCAGTACTTC
cdr3_aa: CASSARDRGPWEDEQYF

j_call: TRBJ1-1
v_call: TRBV7-2
clone_size: .
d_call: TRBD1
cdr3_nt: TGTGCCAGCAGCCCAACTCTCGGACAGGGTATCGCCTTT
cdr3_aa: CASSPTLGQGIAF

j_call: TRBJ2-4
v_call: TRBV19
clone_size: .
d_call: .
cdr3_nt: TGTGCCAGTAGTGATCACAGGACCAAAAACATTCAGTACTTC
cdr3_aa: CASSDHRTKNIQYF

j_call: TRBJ2-1
v_call: TRBV10-3
clone_size: .
d_call: TRBD2
cdr3_nt: TGTGCCATCAGCGGGACTAGCGTCCAGGACAGGTCCTACAATGAGCAGTTCTTC
cdr3_aa: CAISGTSVQDRSYNEQFF

j_call: TRBJ1-2
v_call: TRBV11-2
clone_size: .
d_call: .
cdr3_nt: TGTGCCAGCAGCTTAGATCCTGGACAGCTCTATGGCTACACCTTC
cdr3_aa: CASSLDPGQLYGYTF

j_call: TRBJ2-5
v_call: TRBV5-1
clone_size: .
d_call: TRBD1
cdr3_nt: TGCGCCAGCAGCCGAGGGACAGGCGCCTGGGAAGAGACCCAGTACTTC
cdr3_aa: CASSRGTGAWEETQYF

j_call: TRBJ1-6
v_call: TRBV18
clone_size: few
d_call: .
cdr3_nt: TGTGCCAGCTCACCACGGACGGGGGATAATTCACCCCTCCACTTT
cdr3_aa: CASSPRTGDNSPLHF

j_call: TRBJ2-7
v_call: TRBV21-1
clone_size: .
d_call: .
cdr3_nt: TGTGCCAGCAGTTCTGTGGGGCTCCCGAACTTCTACGAGCAGTACTTC
cdr3_aa: CASSSVGLPNFYEQYF

j_call: TRBJ2-1
v_call: TRBV7-2
clone_size: .
d_call: .
cdr3_nt: TGTGCCAGCAGCTTAGGTGTCAGTCTTTACAATGAGCAGTTCTTC
cdr3_aa: CASSLGVSLYNEQFF

j_call: TRBJ2-5
v_call: TRBV6-1
clone_size: .
d_call: TRBD2
cdr3_nt: TGTGCCAGCAGTGAAGCGCGGACTAGCGGGGGCAAAGAGACCCAGTACTTC
cdr3_aa: CASSEARTSGGKETQYF

j_call: TRBJ2-7
v_call: TRBV11-2
clone_size: .
d_call: .
cdr3_nt: TGTGCCAGCAGTGGACTGGCCTACGAGCAGTACTTC
cdr3_aa: CASSGLAYEQYF

j_call: TRBJ2-5
v_call: TRBV10-3
clone_size: .
d_call: TRBD2
cdr3_nt: TGTGCCATCAGTGAGTCAACTAGCGCTCTCCAAGAGACCCAGTACTTC
cdr3_aa: CAISESTSALQETQYF

j_call: TRBJ2-7
v_call: TRBV11-3
clone_size: .
d_call: .
cdr3_nt: TGTGCCAGCAGCTTAGATAATCCCGGCTACGAGCAGTACTTC
cdr3_aa: CASSLDNPGYEQYF

j_call: TRBJ2-7
v_call: TRBV5-1
clone_size: .
d_call: .
cdr3_nt: TGCGCCAGCAGCCCACCTGGACAGATCTACGAGCAGTACTTC
cdr3_aa: CASSPPGQIYEQYF

j_call: TRBJ2-7
v_call: TRBV18
clone_size: once
d_call: .
cdr3_nt: TGTGCCAGCTCACCATCGGGGGTGGCCTACGAGCAGTACTTC
cdr3_aa: CASSPSGVAYEQYF

j_call: TRBJ2-7
v_call: TRBV5-8
clone_size: .
d_call: .
cdr3_nt: TGTGCCAGCAGCGGCAACAGGGTACCCTCCTACGAGCAGTACTTC
cdr3_aa: CASSGNRVPSYEQYF

j_call: TRBJ2-7
v_call: TRBV2
clone_size: .
d_call: .
cdr3_nt: TGTGCCAGGAAGACAGGTTCCTACGAGCAGTACTTC
cdr3_aa: CARKTGSYEQYF

j_call: TRBJ1-2
v_call: TRBV2
clone_size: .
d_call: .
cdr3_nt: TGTGCCCCCAGCAGTGGAGCGCGGGGCTACACCTTC
cdr3_aa: CAPSSGARGYTF

j_call: TRBJ1-6
v_call: TRBV10-2
clone_size: .
d_call: .
cdr3_nt: TGCGCCAGCCTGCCGAGCTCCTATAATTCACCCCTCCACTTT
cdr3_aa: CASLPSSYNSPLHF

j_call: TRBJ1-5
v_call: TRBV28
clone_size: .
d_call: TRBD1
cdr3_nt: TGTGCCAGCAGTTCAGGACAGGGCGATCAGCCCCAGCATTTT
cdr3_aa: CASSSGQGDQPQHF

j_call: TRBJ1-2
v_call: TRBV4-1
clone_size: .
d_call: TRBD1
cdr3_nt: TGCGCCAGCAGTCCTTCAGGGGGGCCAGGTGAGGGCTACACCTTC
cdr3_aa: CASSPSGGPGEGYTF

j_call: TRBJ1-1
v_call: TRBV5-1
clone_size: few
d_call: TRBD1
cdr3_nt: TGCGCCAGCAGCCTCGGGACAGTTAACACTGAAGCTTTCTTT
cdr3_aa: CASSLGTVNTEAFF

j_call: TRBJ2-7
v_call: TRBV9
clone_size: .
d_call: .
cdr3_nt: TGTGCCAGCAGCGTAGCGGGAGCGTTCAACGAGCAGTACTTC
cdr3_aa: CASSVAGAFNEQYF

j_call: TRBJ1-5
v_call: TRBV28
clone_size: .
d_call: TRBD1
cdr3_nt: TGTGCCAGCAGTTCATACAGGGGCGGAAATCAGCCCCAGCATTTT
cdr3_aa: CASSSYRGGNQPQHF

j_call: TRBJ2-7
v_call: TRBV7-2
clone_size: .
d_call: .
cdr3_nt: TGTGCCAGCAGCTTTAGCGGCTTCTACGAGCAGTACTTC
cdr3_aa: CASSFSGFYEQYF

j_call: TRBJ1-1
v_call: TRBV5-6
clone_size: few
d_call: .
cdr3_nt: TGTGCCAGCAGCTTTGAGAGGGAAAGAGGGTATACTGAAGCTTTCTTT
cdr3_aa: CASSFERERGYTEAFF

j_call: TRBJ2-5
v_call: TRBV2
clone_size: .
d_call: TRBD2
cdr3_nt: TGTGCCAGCAGTGACCTCGGACTAGCGGGAGCCTCGGGGACCCAGTACTTC
cdr3_aa: CASSDLGLAGASGTQYF

j_call: TRBJ1-4
v_call: TRBV6-5
clone_size: .
d_call: .
cdr3_nt: TGTGCCAGCTCCAGGGTCACGGATGAAAAACTGTTTTTT
cdr3_aa: CASSRVTDEKLFF

j_call: TRBJ2-1
v_call: TRBV7-3
clone_size: .
d_call: .
cdr3_nt: TGTGCCAGCAGCTTTGACAGAAGCTCCTACAATGAGCAGTTCTTC
cdr3_aa: CASSFDRSSYNEQFF

j_call: TRBJ1-2
v_call: TRBV14
clone_size: .
d_call: .
cdr3_nt: TGTGCCAGCAGCCAGGGGGCCAACTATGGCTACACCTTC
cdr3_aa: CASSQGANYGYTF

j_call: TRBJ1-1
v_call: TRBV6-5
clone_size: .
d_call: .
cdr3_nt: TGTGCCAGCATTCGGGGGGCGGGTGAAGCTTTCTTT
cdr3_aa: CASIRGAGEAFF

j_call: TRBJ1-2
v_call: TRBV7-9
clone_size: .
d_call: TRBD1
cdr3_nt: TGTGCCAGCAGCCTACAGGGGATAGACTATGGCTACACCTTC
cdr3_aa: CASSLQGIDYGYTF

j_call: TRBJ1-1
v_call: TRBV28
clone_size: .
d_call: TRBD1
cdr3_nt: TGTGCCAGCAGTTCCCGGGACAGAACAAAAAACACTGAAGCTTTCTTT
cdr3_aa: CASSSRDRTKNTEAFF

j_call: TRBJ2-7
v_call: TRBV5-1
clone_size: .
d_call: .
cdr3_nt: TGCGCCAGCCATGAGGGGGTTTCCTACGAGCAGTACTTC
cdr3_aa: CASHEGVSYEQYF

j_call: TRBJ2-1
v_call: TRBV19
clone_size: .
d_call: TRBD2
cdr3_nt: TGTGCCAGTAGTATAGATAGCGGGGGCTACAATGAGCAGTTCTTC
cdr3_aa: CASSIDSGGYNEQFF

j_call: TRBJ2-1
v_call: TRBV6-1
clone_size: .
d_call: .
cdr3_nt: TGTGCCAGCAGTGAAGCTTTCCGAGTGCCGCCCTACAATGAGCAGTTCTTC
cdr3_aa: CASSEAFRVPPYNEQFF

j_call: TRBJ2-1
v_call: TRBV2
clone_size: .
d_call: .
cdr3_nt: TGTGCCAGCCTAGGAGCTAGCTCCTACAATGAGCAGTTCTTC
cdr3_aa: CASLGASSYNEQFF